This T cell receptor (beta chain) came from a study of shared clonotypes between healthy human individuals. Data came from immunoSEQ multiplex PCR; TCRdb stores just in-frame clones and leaves some out. The top ten hold around 0.13% of the sample, which has some 2,100,000 clones, 90% to 96% seen once. Study results and caveats: Around 5% was the fraction of naive CD4 clonotypes found shared across four donors. Clonotypes shared by all four donors outscored non-shared clonotypes in generation probability.

As to this clone: The antigen is undetermined.

With 2 bases removed from V and 1 base from J, the gap between germline ends came to 6 bases. Germline V lookup: CDR1 SGHTA, CDR2 FQGNSA. The CDR3 runs to 13 residues. The J gene is TRBJ2-7, the V gene TRBV7-2; D is ambiguous. Sample: naive CD4+ T cells sorted from blood. As for subset: CD45RA+ positively selected. The receptor comes from a man aged 18 to 30 in good health. The CDR3 loop reads CASSLYGSYEQYF. CDR3 coding DNA: TGTGCCAGCAGCTTATATGGTTCCTACGAGCAGTACTTC.